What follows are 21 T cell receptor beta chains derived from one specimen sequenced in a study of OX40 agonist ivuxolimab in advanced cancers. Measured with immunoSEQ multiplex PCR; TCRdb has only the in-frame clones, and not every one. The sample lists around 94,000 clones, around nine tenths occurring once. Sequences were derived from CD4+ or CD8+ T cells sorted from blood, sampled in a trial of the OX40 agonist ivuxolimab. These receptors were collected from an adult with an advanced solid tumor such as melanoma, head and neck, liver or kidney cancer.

The CDR3 here is CASAPQRAYYGYTF. The CDR3 DNA reads as TGTGCCAGTGCTCCCCAGCGGGCTTACTATGGCTACACCTTC. This chain uses TRBV19 with TRBJ1-2; D remains unclear. This CDR3 region has 14 residues. Germline lookup yields CDR1 LNHDA and CDR2 SQIVND (reference sequence). Trimming took 8 bases from V and 3 from J, leaving 16 bases between them.

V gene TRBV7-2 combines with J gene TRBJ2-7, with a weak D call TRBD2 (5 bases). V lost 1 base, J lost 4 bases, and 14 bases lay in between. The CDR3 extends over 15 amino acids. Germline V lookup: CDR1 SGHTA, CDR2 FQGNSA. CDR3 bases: TGTGCCAGCAGCTTAGGTCCGGGGTCAGGATACGAGCAGTACTTC. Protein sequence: CASSLGPGSGYEQYF.

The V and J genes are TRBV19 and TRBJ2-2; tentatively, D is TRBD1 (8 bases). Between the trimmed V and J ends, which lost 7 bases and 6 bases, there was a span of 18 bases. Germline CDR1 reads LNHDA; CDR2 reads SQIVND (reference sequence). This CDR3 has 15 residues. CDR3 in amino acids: CASTPRTGRAGELFF. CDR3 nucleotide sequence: TGTGCCAGTACCCCGAGGACAGGGAGGGCCGGGGAGCTGTTTTTT.

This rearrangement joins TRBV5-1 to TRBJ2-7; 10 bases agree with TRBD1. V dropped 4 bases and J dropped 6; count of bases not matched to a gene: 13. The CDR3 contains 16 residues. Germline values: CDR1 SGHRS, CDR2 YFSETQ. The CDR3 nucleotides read TGCGCCAGCAGCCCCCGGGACAGGGGCCTCTCTACCGAGCAGTACTTC. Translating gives CASSPRDRGLSTEQYF.

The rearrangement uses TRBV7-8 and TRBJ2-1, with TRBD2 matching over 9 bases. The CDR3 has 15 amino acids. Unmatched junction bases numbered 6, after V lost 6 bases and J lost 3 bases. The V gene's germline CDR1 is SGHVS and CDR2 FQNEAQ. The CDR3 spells CASRASGERYNEQFF. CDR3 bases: TGTGCCAGCAGGGCTAGCGGGGAACGCTACAATGAGCAGTTCTTC.

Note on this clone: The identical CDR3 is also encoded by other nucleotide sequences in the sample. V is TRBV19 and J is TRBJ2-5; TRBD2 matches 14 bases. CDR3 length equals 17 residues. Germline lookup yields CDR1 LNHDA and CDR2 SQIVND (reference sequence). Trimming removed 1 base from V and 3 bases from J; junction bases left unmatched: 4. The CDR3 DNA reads TGTGCCAGTAGTATAGGTGGACTAGCGGGAGGAGAAGAGACCCAGTACTTC. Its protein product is CASSIGGLAGGEETQYF.

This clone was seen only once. The CDR3 is CASSLIGAGETQYF. For the CDR3, the DNA is TGTGCCAGCAGCTTGATCGGAGCGGGGGAGACCCAGTACTTC. The chain has TRBV5-4 and TRBJ2-5; 7 bases line up with TRBD2. Germline CDR1 is SGHNT and CDR2 is YYREEE (reference sequence). J gave up 5 bases and V 1 base, and 5 bases lay outside the gene matches. There are 14 residues in the CDR3.

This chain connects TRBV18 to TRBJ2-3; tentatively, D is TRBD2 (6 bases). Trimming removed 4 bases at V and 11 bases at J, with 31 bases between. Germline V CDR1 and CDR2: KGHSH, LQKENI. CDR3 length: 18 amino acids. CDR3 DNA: TGTGCCAGCTCACTCGGGAGTAGGGACCTCCTATTCCGGAGGGGGCAGTATTTT. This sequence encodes CASSLGSRDLLFRRGQYF.

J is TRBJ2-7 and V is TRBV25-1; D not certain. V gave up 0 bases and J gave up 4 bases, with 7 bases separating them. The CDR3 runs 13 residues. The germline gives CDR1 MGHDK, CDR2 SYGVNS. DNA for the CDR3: TGTGCCAGCAGTGAATATAGAGGTTACGAGCAGTACTTC. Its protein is CASSEYRGYEQYF.

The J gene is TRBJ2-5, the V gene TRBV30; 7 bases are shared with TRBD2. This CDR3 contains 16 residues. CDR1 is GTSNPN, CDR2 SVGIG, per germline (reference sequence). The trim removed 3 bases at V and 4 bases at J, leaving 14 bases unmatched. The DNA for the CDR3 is TGTGCCTGGAGACCCCCGTGGGGAGGGGCCGGAGAGACCCAGTACTTC. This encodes CAWRPPWGGAGETQYF.

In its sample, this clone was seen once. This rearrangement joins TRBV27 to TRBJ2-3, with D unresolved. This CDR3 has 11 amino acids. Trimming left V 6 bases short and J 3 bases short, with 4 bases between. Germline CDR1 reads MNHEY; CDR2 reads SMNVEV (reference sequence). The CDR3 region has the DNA TGTGCCAGCAGGGGGACAGATACGCAGTATTTT. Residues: CASRGTDTQYF.

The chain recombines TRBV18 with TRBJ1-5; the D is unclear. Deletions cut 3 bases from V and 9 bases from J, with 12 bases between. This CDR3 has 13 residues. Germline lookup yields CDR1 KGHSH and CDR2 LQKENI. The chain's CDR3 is CASSPRSDAPQHF. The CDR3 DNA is TGTGCCAGCTCACCGAGGTCGGACGCGCCCCAGCATTTT.

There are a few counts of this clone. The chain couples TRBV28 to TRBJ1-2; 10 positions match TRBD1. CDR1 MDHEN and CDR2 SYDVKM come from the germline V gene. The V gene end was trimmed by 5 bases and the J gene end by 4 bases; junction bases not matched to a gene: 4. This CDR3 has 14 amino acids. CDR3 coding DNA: TGTGCCAGCAGTCCGGGACAGGGGTTCTATGGCTACACCTTC. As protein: CASSPGQGFYGYTF.

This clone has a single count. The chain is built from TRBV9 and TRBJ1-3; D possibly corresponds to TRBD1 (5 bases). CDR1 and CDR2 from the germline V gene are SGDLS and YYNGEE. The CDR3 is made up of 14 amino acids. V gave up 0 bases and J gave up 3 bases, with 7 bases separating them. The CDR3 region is CASSVAGNGNTIYF. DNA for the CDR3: TGTGCCAGCAGCGTAGCAGGGAATGGAAACACCATATATTTT. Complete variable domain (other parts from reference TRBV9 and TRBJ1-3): DSGVTQTPKHLITATGQRVTLRCSPRSGDLSVYWYQQSLDQGLQFLIQYYNGEERAKGNILERFSAQQFPDLHSELNLSSLELGDSALYFCASSVAGNGNTIYFGEGSWLTVV.

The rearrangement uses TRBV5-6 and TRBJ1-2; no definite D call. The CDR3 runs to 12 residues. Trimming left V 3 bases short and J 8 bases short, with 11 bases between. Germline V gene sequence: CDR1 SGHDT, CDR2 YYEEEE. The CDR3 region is CASSSDVWGYTF. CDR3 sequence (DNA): TGTGCCAGCAGCTCAGACGTTTGGGGCTACACCTTC.

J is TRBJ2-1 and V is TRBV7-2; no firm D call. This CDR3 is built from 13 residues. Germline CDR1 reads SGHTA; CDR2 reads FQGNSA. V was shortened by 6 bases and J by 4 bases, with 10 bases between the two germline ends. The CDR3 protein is CASRRVPYNEQFF. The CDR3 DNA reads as TGTGCCAGCAGAAGGGTACCGTACAATGAGCAGTTCTTC.

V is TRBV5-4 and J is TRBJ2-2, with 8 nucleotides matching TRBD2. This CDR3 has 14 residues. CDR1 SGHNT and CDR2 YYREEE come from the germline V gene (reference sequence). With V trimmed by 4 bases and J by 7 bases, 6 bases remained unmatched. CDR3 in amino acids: CASSPGLEIGELFF. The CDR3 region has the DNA TGTGCCAGCAGCCCGGGACTAGAAATCGGGGAGCTGTTTTTT.

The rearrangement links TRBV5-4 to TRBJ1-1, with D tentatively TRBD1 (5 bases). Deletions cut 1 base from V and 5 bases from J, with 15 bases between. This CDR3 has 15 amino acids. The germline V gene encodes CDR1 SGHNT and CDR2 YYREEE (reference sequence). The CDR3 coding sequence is TGTGCCAGCAGCTTGTATGGGCAGGAGGGGACTGAAGCTTTCTTT. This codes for CASSLYGQEGTEAFF.

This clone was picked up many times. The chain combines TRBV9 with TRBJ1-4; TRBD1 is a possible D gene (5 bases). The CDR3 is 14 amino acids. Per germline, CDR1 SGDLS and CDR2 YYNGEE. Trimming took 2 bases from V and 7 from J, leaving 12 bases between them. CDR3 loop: CASSVGGRGEKLFF. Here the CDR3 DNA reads TGTGCCAGCAGCGTTGGGGGTAGGGGTGAAAAACTGTTTTTT.

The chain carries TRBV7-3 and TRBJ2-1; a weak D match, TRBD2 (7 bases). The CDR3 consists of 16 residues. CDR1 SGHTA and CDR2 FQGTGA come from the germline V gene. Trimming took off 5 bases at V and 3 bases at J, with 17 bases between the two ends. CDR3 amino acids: CASSPLGGLFYNEQFF. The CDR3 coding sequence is TGTGCCAGCAGCCCCCTCGGGGGGCTCTTCTACAATGAGCAGTTCTTC.

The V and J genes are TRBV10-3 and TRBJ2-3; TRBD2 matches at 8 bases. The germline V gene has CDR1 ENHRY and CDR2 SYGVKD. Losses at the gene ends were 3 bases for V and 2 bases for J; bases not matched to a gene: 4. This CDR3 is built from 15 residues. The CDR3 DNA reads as TGTGCCATCAGTGACCCACTAGCGGTCACAGATACGCAGTATTTT. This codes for CAISDPLAVTDTQYF.